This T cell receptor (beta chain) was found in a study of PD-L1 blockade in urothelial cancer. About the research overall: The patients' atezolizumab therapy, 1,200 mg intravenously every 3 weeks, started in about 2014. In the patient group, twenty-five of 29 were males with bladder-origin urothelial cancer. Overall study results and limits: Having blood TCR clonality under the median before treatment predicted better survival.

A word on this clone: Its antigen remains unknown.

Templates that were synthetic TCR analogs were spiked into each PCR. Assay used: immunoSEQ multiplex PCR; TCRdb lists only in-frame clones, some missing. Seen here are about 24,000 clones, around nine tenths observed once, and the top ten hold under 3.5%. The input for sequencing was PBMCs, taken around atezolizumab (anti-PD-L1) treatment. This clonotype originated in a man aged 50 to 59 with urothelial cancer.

For the CDR3, the DNA is TGTGCCAGCAGTCGGCGGACAGATTATAATTCACCCCTCCACTTT. Protein sequence: CASSRRTDYNSPLHF. The rearrangement links TRBV27 to TRBJ1-6; D is possibly TRBD1 (6 bases). Trimming stripped 5 bases from V and 4 bases from J, with 12 bases between. The CDR3 runs 15 residues. Germline V gene lookup returns CDR1 MNHEY and CDR2 SMNVEV (reference sequence).